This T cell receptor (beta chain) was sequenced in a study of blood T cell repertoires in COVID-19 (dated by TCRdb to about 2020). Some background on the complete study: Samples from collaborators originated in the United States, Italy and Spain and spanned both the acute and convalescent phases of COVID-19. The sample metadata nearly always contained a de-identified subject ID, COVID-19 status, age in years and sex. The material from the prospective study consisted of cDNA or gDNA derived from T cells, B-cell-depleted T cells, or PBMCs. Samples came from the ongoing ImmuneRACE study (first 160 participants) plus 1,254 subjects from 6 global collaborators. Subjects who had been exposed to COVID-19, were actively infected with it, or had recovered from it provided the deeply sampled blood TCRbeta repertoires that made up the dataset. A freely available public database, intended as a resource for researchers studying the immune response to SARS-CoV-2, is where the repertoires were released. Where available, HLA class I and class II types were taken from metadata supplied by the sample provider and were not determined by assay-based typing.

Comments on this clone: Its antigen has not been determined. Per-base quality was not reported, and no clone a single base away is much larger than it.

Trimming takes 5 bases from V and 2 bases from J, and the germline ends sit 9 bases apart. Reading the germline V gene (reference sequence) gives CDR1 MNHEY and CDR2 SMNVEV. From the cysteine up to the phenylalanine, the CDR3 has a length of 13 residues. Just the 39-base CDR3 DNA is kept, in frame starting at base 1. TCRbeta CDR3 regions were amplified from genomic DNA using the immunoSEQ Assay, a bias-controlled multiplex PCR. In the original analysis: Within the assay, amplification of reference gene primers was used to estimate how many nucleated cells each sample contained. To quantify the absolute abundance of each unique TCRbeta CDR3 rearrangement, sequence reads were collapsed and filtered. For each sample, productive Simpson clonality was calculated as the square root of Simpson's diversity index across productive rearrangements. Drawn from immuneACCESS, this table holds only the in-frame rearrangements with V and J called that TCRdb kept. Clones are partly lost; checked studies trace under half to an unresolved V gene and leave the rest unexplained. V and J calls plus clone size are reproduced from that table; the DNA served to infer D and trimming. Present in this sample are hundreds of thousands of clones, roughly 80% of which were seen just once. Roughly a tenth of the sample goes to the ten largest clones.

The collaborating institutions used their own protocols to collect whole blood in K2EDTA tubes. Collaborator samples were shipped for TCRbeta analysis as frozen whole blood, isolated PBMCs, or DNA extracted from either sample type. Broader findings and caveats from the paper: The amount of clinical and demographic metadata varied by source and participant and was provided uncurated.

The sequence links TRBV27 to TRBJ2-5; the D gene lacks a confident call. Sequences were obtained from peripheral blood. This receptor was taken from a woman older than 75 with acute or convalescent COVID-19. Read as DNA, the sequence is TGTGCCAGCAGTCCGCGCACTCAAGAGACCCAGTACTTC. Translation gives CASSPRTQETQYF.